One sample yielded the 23 T cell receptor beta chains listed below, sequenced in a study of blood T cell repertoires in COVID-19. Measured with immunoSEQ multiplex PCR; TCRdb has only the in-frame clones, and not every one. The sample has more than 65,000 clones, approximately 80% seen once; the top ten hold less than 40%. The specimen was peripheral blood. Receptors originate from a woman in her 70s with acute or convalescent COVID-19.

The V call is TRBV30, the J call TRBJ2-6; 9 bases agree with TRBD1. Germline lookup yields CDR1 GTSNPN and CDR2 SVGIG (reference sequence). This CDR3 is built from 16 residues. The J segment lost 4 bases and the V segment lost 8 bases, leaving 12 bases of the junction unmatched. CDR3 protein: CATDRTGATGANVLTF. The CDR3 nucleotides read TGTGCCACGGATCGGACAGGGGCTACAGGGGCCAACGTCCTGACTTTC.

The table lists this clone with a count of one. This chain links TRBV2 with TRBJ2-5; D perhaps matches TRBD2 (5 bases). CDR3 length: 13 residues. Deletions cut 8 bases from V and 7 bases from J, with 17 bases between. The V gene's germline CDR1 is SNHLY and CDR2 FYNNEI. CDR3 amino acids: CASDLTSSGTQYF. CDR3 nucleotide sequence: TGTGCCAGCGATTTGACATCGAGCGGGACCCAGTACTTC.

This chain uses TRBV21-1 with TRBJ2-1; TRBD2 is the table's D call, not checked against the DNA. TRBV21-1 is labeled a pseudogene. The CDR3 totals 15 residues. CDR3 DNA: TGTGCCCAGGGGGAGAAACTAGCGGGAGTTGGTGAGCAGTTCTTC. Protein: CAQGEKLAGVGEQFF.

The CDR3 DNA sequence: TGTGCCAGCTCACGCCCCGGGACAGAGCAGTATTTT. It translates to CASSRPGTEQYF. The rearrangement joins TRBV18 to TRBJ2-3, with 7 bases matching TRBD1. Per germline, CDR1 KGHSH and CDR2 LQKENI. J gave up 11 bases and V 4 bases, and 6 bases lay outside the gene matches. This CDR3 contains 12 residues.

This chain uses TRBV7-9 with TRBJ2-3; 7 bases match TRBD1. Per the germline V gene, CDR1 is SEHNR and CDR2 is FQNEAQ (reference sequence). The junction had 12 bases not matched to a gene; V was cut back by 3 bases and J by 6 bases. The CDR3 has 16 amino acids. The CDR3 region has the DNA TGTGCCAGCAGCTTGACCGTTACAGGGGCCGGGGATACGCAGTATTTT. Protein product: CASSLTVTGAGDTQYF. The full variable domain, completed using reference TRBV7-9 and TRBJ2-3, is DTGVSQNPRHKITKRGQNVTFRCDPISEHNRLYWYRQTLGQGPEFLTYFQNEAQLEKSRLLSDRFSAERPKGSFSTLEIQRTEQGDSAMYLCASSLTVTGAGDTQYFGPGTRLTVL.

This chain uses TRBV11-1 with TRBJ2-2; TRBD1 matches 7 bases. The CDR3 spans 15 residues. The germline V gene encodes CDR1 SGHAT and CDR2 FQDESV (reference sequence). V lost 5 bases and J lost 3; bases outside the gene matches: 6. CDR3 in DNA: TGTGCCAGCAGCGTAGACAGGGCCCACACCGGGGAGCTGTTTTTT. Residues: CASSVDRAHTGELFF.

The DNA for the CDR3 is TGTGCCTGGAGTGTACGGTCGTCTAGCGGGTGGCCAGATACGCAGTATTTT. Protein: CAWSVRSSSGWPDTQYF. The rearrangement links TRBV30 to TRBJ2-3; 8 bases are shared with TRBD2. This CDR3 is 17 amino acids long. V lost 0 bases and J lost 4; bases outside the gene matches: 12. CDR1 is GTSNPN and CDR2 is SVGIG in the germline V gene (reference sequence).

V gene TRBV9 combines with J gene TRBJ2-3; D not resolved. The CDR3 covers 12 residues. Per the germline V gene, CDR1 is SGDLS and CDR2 is YYNGEE. V shed 4 bases and J shed 2 bases, with 5 bases lying between them. CDR3 sequence: CASSLNTDTQYF. DNA of the CDR3: TGTGCCAGCAGCCTAAACACAGATACGCAGTATTTT.

J is TRBJ1-3 and V is TRBV5-1, with D hard to call. The length of the CDR3 is 15 residues. V lost 5 bases and J 0 bases, leaving 12 bases between the germline ends. Looked up from germline, CDR1 is SGHRS and CDR2 is YFSETQ. The CDR3 sequence: CASSIEGDSGNTIYF. CDR3 nucleotides: TGCGCCAGCAGTATCGAAGGAGACTCTGGAAACACCATATATTTT.

V is TRBV6-5 and J is TRBJ2-5; D ambiguous. CDR3 size: 12 residues. CDR1 is MNHEY, CDR2 SVGAGI, per germline. Trimming took off 7 bases at V and 5 bases at J, with 11 bases between the two ends. CDR3 sequence: CASNLIWETQYF. The DNA for the CDR3 is TGTGCCAGCAACCTAATTTGGGAGACCCAGTACTTC.

This rearrangement joins TRBV7-3 to TRBJ2-7; 12 nucleotides align to TRBD2. The junction had 7 bases not matched to a gene; V was cut back by 5 bases and J by 5 bases. Germline V gene sequence: CDR1 SGHTA, CDR2 FQGTGA. The CDR3 has 15 residues. The CDR3 DNA follows: TGTGCCAGCAGCCGGCTAGCGGGAGGGGTCGACGAGCAGTACTTC. The encoded protein is CASSRLAGGVDEQYF.

The chain carries TRBV2 and TRBJ2-7; 9 positions match TRBD1. The length of the CDR3 is 13 residues. Germline-derived CDR1 and CDR2 are SNHLY and FYNNEI. V was pared by 6 bases and J by 3 bases, with 3 bases of the junction left unmatched. CDR3 amino acids: CASRRQGVYEQYF. The CDR3 bases are TGTGCCAGCAGAAGACAGGGGGTCTACGAGCAGTACTTC. The full variable domain, with the rest looked up from reference TRBV2 and TRBJ2-7, is EPEVTQTPSHQVTQMGQEVILRCVPISNHLYFYWYRQILGQKVEFLVSFYNNEISEKSEIFDDQFSVERPDGSNFTLKIRSTKLEDSAMYFCASRRQGVYEQYFGPGTRLTVT.

The genes are TRBV30 and TRBJ1-1, with TRBD1 matching over 8 bases. The CDR3 has 13 residues. V lost 3 bases to trimming and J lost 4 bases; unmatched junction nucleotides: 4. Germline CDR1 is GTSNPN and CDR2 is SVGIG (reference sequence). The CDR3 nucleotides are TGTGCCTGGAGCAAACAGGGGGGCACTGAAGCTTTCTTT. Translated: CAWSKQGGTEAFF. Full variable domain (remainder filled in from reference TRBV30 and TRBJ1-1): SQTIHQWPATLVQPVGSPLSLECTVEGTSNPNLYWYRQAAGRGLQLLFYSVGIGQISSEVPQNLSASRPQDRQFILSSKKLLLSDSGFYLCAWSKQGGTEAFFGQGTRLTVV.

In this sample, this clone turned up a few times. The chain carries TRBV6-5 and TRBJ2-6; maybe TRBD2 (6 bases). CDR1 and CDR2 (germline): MNHEY, SVGAGI. The CDR3 is 15 residues long. Trimming stripped 7 bases from V and 0 bases from J, with 10 bases between. The CDR3 is CASKAGSSGANVLTF. As DNA, the CDR3 is TGTGCCAGCAAAGCGGGCTCCTCTGGGGCCAACGTCCTGACTTTC.

The rearrangement joins TRBV7-3 to TRBJ2-3, with D hard to call. The CDR3 consists of 14 residues. V lost 0 bases and J 1 base, leaving 5 bases between the germline ends. CDR1 and CDR2 (germline): SGHTA, FQGTGA. CDR3 residues: CASSLTPRTDTQYF. CDR3 nucleotides: TGTGCCAGCAGCTTAACTCCTCGCACAGATACGCAGTATTTT.

Points on this clone: Other DNA sequences from this sample encode an identical CDR3 as well. V usage is TRBV30 and J usage is TRBJ2-1, with a possible D match to TRBD2 (5 bases). Germline V gene lookup returns CDR1 GTSNPN and CDR2 SVGIG (reference sequence). The CDR3 has 15 residues. V gave up 0 bases and J gave up 0 bases, with 9 bases separating them. CDR3 in amino acids: CAWSVRGSSYNEQFF. CDR3 coding DNA: TGTGCCTGGAGTGTGAGAGGGAGCTCCTACAATGAGCAGTTCTTC.

In its sample, this clone was seen a few times. This chain joins TRBV20-1 and TRBJ2-3; 11 bases map to TRBD2. After removal of 3 bases from V and 11 bases from J, the junction contained 7 bases not matched to a gene. This CDR3 has 13 amino acids. Germline CDR1 DFQATT, CDR2 SNEGSKA (reference sequence). CDR3: CSASTSGRELQYF. In nucleotides, the CDR3 is TGCAGTGCTAGTACTAGCGGGAGAGAACTGCAGTATTTT.

The chain uses TRBV5-1 and TRBJ2-2; 7 bases fit TRBD1. V lost 3 bases to trimming and J lost 7 bases; unmatched junction nucleotides: 9. This CDR3 is built from 15 residues. Germline V gives CDR1 SGHRS, CDR2 YFSETQ. The DNA of the CDR3 is TGCGCCAGCAGCTCCCGACAGGGTAGGGACGGGGAGCTGTTTTTT. It translates to CASSSRQGRDGELFF. The whole variable domain, filled in from reference TRBV5-1 and TRBJ2-2, reads KAGVTQTPRYLIKTRGQQVTLSCSPISGHRSVSWYQQTPGQGLQFLFEYFSETQRNKGNFPGRFSGRQFSNSRSEMNVSTLELGDSALYLCASSSRQGRDGELFFGEGSRLTVL.

This clone was seen many times. V and J are TRBV6-1 and TRBJ2-7, with unresolved D. Trimming cost V 2 bases and J 9 bases, with 8 bases left between them. The CDR3 is 11 residues long. CDR1 and CDR2 from the germline V gene are MNHNS and SASEGT. The chain's CDR3 is CASSELVGQYF. CDR3 bases: TGTGCCAGCAGTGAACTGGTCGGGCAGTACTTC.

CDR3 in DNA: TGCGCCAGCAGCTTGGCCACAATAGCGGGAGGCACAGATACGCAGTATTTT. The encoded protein is CASSLATIAGGTDTQYF. The gene calls are TRBV5-1 and TRBJ2-3; 9 bases are a match to TRBD2. After removal of 0 bases from V and 1 base from J, the junction contained 6 bases not matched to a gene. The germline V gene encodes CDR1 SGHRS and CDR2 YFSETQ. The CDR3 consists of 17 residues.

CDR3 sequence reads: CASSQDRKGRDGYTF. CDR3 DNA: TGTGCCAGCAGCCAAGATCGGAAAGGGAGGGATGGCTACACCTTC. The chain recombines TRBV4-2 with TRBJ1-2; D uncertain. The CDR3 has 15 amino acids. The V gene lost 0 bases and the J gene lost 6 bases, with 14 bases spanning the gap. Germline loops: CDR1 LGHNA, CDR2 YNFKEQ.

The chain links TRBV6-5 to TRBJ2-3; 11 nucleotides agree with TRBD1. In germline, CDR1 is MNHEY, CDR2 SVGAGI. There are 14 residues in the CDR3. Germline trimming cut 8 bases from V and 3 bases from J; bases unmatched to any gene: 4. The CDR3 reads CASADRGQTDTQYF. The CDR3 DNA reads as TGTGCCAGCGCGGACAGGGGGCAAACAGATACGCAGTATTTT.

This clone showed up just once. The CDR3 DNA reads TGTGCCAGCAGTTATGCTTCCGGGGGAACAGATACGCAGTATTTT. Translation gives CASSYASGGTDTQYF. The chain employs TRBV6-4 and TRBJ2-3, with D possibly TRBD2 on 6 matching bases. V was trimmed by 5 bases and J by 3 bases, leaving 15 bases between them. This CDR3 is built from 15 residues. Germline V gene sequence: CDR1 MRHNA, CDR2 SNTAGT.